These T cell receptor beta chains were read from a single sample in a study of early T cells in non-severe SARS-CoV-2 infection. TCRdb re-derived calls from the 5' RACE reads in MiXCR, one entry per CDR3 protein. The data contain 55,000 to 80,000 distinct CDR3 sequences, approximately 10% of them seen just once; the ten biggest clones take up less than 7%. Sequences were obtained from whole blood. Source of these receptors: an adult who was a healthcare worker with PCR-confirmed SARS-CoV-2 infection or an uninfected control (not recorded which). CDR3s include the opening cysteine and the closing phenylalanine or tryptophan. Each record gives: V gene, D gene, clone size, J gene, CDR3 DNA, CDR3 protein. D genes are given only for firm matches. Rows may omit the clone size; those that give it use once, few, many or a size class.

TRBV12-3/TRBV12-4	.	.	TRBJ1-5	TGTGTCAGCAGTCCATGGACAGCTTTAGTCAATCAGCCCCAGCATTTT	CVSSPWTALVNQPQHF
TRBV20-1	.	few	TRBJ2-3	TGCAGTGCTAGAGTAGTGGATACGCAGTATTTT	CSARVVDTQYF
TRBV5-4	.	few	TRBJ2-5	TGTGCCAGCAGCTCACCGGGACAAATAGAGACCCAGTACTTC	CASSSPGQIETQYF
TRBV28	.	few	TRBJ2-5	TGTGCCAGCAGTCGGGTTACAGAAATTCGGGAGACCCAGTACTTC	CASSRVTEIRETQYF
TRBV6-1	TRBD1	few	TRBJ2-2	TGTGCCAGCTCCCGGACAGGGTGGGACACCGGGGAGCTGTTTTTT	CASSRTGWDTGELFF
TRBV5-1	.	.	TRBJ2-7	TGCGCCAGCAACCAAGGATTCGCTACTGCCGAGCAGTACTTC	CASNQGFATAEQYF
TRBV20-1	TRBD2	.	TRBJ2-3	TGCAGTGCTGACCTGACTAGCGGGGGCCCCGATACGCAGTATTTT	CSADLTSGGPDTQYF
TRBV12-5	TRBD2	many	TRBJ2-1	TGTGCTAGTGGTTTTGCGGGGGGGTACAATGAGCAGTTCTTC	CASGFAGGYNEQFF
TRBV5-1	.	many	TRBJ2-2	TGCGCCAGCAGTATCCTGGCCGGGGAGCTGTTTTTT	CASSILAGELFF
TRBV3-1	TRBD2	many	TRBJ2-1	TGTGCCAGCACTATGGGAGGGAGGCTTTCCTACAATGAGCAGTTCTTC	CASTMGGRLSYNEQFF
TRBV20-1	TRBD2	many	TRBJ2-1	TGCAGTGCTAGAGATCCGGGGGCTAGCGGGAGTCAGGAGCAGTTCTTC	CSARDPGASGSQEQFF
TRBV18	.	many	TRBJ2-2	TGTGCCAGCTCACCACGGGGGCGGGACACGATCACCGGGGAGCTGTTTTTT	CASSPRGRDTITGELFF
TRBV13	.	many	TRBJ2-7	TGTGCCAGCAGCCCGAGGGGGAGTTCCTACGAGCAGTACTTC	CASSPRGSSYEQYF
TRBV7-3	.	many	TRBJ1-6	TGTGCCAGCAGCTTAGAGGGAGGATCACCCCTCCACTTT	CASSLEGGSPLHF
TRBV24-1	.	.	TRBJ2-7	TGTGCCACGGCCAAGAACAGAACCTACGAGCAGTACTTC	CATAKNRTYEQYF
TRBV7-2	.	.	TRBJ2-1	TGTGCCAGCAAGTCCAGGGTTTATGACAATGAGCAGTTCTTC	CASKSRVYDNEQFF
TRBV6-6	.	many	TRBJ2-2	TGTGCCAGCAGTTTCCCCTCGTACGGGGAGCTGTTTTTT	CASSFPSYGELFF
TRBV7-2	.	.	TRBJ2-3	TGTGCCAGCAGCTTAGAAGGGCGGAACACAGATACGCAGTATTTT	CASSLEGRNTDTQYF
TRBV11-2	.	many	TRBJ2-6	TGTGCCAGCAGCTGGGTGCCGGGGAACTCTGGGGCCAACGTCCTGACTTTC	CASSWVPGNSGANVLTF